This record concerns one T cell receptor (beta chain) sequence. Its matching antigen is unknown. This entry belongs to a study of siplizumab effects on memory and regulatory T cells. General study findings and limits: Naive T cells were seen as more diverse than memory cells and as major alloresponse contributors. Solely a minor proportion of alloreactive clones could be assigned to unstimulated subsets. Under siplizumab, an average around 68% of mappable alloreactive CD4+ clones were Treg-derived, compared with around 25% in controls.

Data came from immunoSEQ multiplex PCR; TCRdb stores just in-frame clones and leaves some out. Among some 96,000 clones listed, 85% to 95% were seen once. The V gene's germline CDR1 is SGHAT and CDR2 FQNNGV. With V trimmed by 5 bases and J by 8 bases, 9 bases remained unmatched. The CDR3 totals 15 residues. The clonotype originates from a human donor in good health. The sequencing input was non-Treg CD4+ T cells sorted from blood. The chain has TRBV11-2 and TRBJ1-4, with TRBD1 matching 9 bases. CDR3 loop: CASSTDRGGGEKLFF. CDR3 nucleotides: TGTGCCAGCAGCACGGACAGGGGAGGAGGCGAAAAACTGTTTTTT.